A single sample gave rise to the 18 T cell receptor beta chains below, sequenced in a study of long-term antiretroviral therapy in people with HIV. The run of the v3.0 immunoSEQ assay was at survey level. Profiling relied on immunoSEQ multiplex PCR, and the TCRdb table lists in-frame clones only, not all of them. The sample lists 25,000 to 30,000 clones, about 85% occurring once. The sequences come from unsorted PBMCs, collected just over 2.6 years after starting antiretroviral therapy. Every receptor here comes from a man aged 35 to 55 with HIV.

V is TRBV7-8 and J is TRBJ1-6; D remains ambiguous. Germline lookup yields CDR1 SGHVS and CDR2 FQNEAQ. The CDR3 loop spans 13 amino acids. Trimming pared 7 bases from V and 3 bases from J, leaving 7 bases between. CDR3 amino acids: CASILNYNSPLHF. The DNA of the CDR3 is TGTGCCAGCATCCTCAACTATAATTCACCCCTCCACTTT.

The genes are TRBV27 and TRBJ2-7; D is possibly TRBD1 (5 bases). The CDR3 is made up of 14 amino acids. The germline V gene has CDR1 MNHEY and CDR2 SMNVEV (reference sequence). V was clipped by 0 bases and J by 3 bases, with 9 bases between them. The CDR3 region has the DNA TGTGCCAGCAGTTTATCAGCAGGGTACTACGAGCAGTACTTC. Translating gives CASSLSAGYYEQYF.

The rearrangement uses TRBV5-1 and TRBJ2-7; D possibly corresponds to TRBD1 (6 bases). Germline CDR1 is SGHRS and CDR2 is YFSETQ. This CDR3 region has 14 residues. Trimming left V 3 bases short and J 2 bases short, with 12 bases between. For the CDR3, the DNA is TGCGCCAGCAGCTCATCCGGGACACCCTACGAGCAGTACTTC. Translation gives CASSSSGTPYEQYF.

This clone was counted a single time. V and J are TRBV11-2 and TRBJ2-3; D is unclear. In germline, CDR1 is SGHAT, CDR2 FQNNGV. The V and J ends lost 1 base and 3 bases respectively, with 2 bases between them. This CDR3 spans 12 amino acids. The CDR3 reads CASSLGTDTQYF. CDR3 nucleotides: TGTGCCAGCAGCTTAGGGACAGATACGCAGTATTTT.

The chain links TRBV6-1 to TRBJ1-1; 7 positions agree with TRBD1. CDR1 and CDR2 (germline): MNHNS, SASEGT. The length of the CDR3 is 15 residues. V lost 6 bases to trimming and J lost 4 bases; unmatched junction nucleotides: 11. The CDR3 spells CASSPLTGLATEAFF. DNA for the CDR3: TGTGCCAGCAGCCCGTTGACAGGGTTGGCCACTGAAGCTTTCTTT.

This clone was recorded once. V is TRBV5-1 and J is TRBJ2-1; possibly TRBD1 for D (5 bases). CDR1 and CDR2 from the germline V gene are SGHRS and YFSETQ. This CDR3 has 14 amino acids. The V and J ends lost 4 bases and 10 bases respectively, with 18 bases between them. The CDR3 DNA sequence: TGCGCCAGCAGCCCATTTTTAGAAGGGGTGGAGCAGTTCTTC. Translation gives CASSPFLEGVEQFF.

This sequence joins TRBV14 and TRBJ1-5; maybe TRBD1 (6 bases). V lost 5 bases to trimming and J lost 0 bases, with 14 bases between them. CDR3 length: 16 residues. Looked up from germline, CDR1 is SGHDN and CDR2 is FVKESK. The DNA of the CDR3 is TGTGCCAGCAGCTTCCGGGACATCTATAGCAATCAGCCCCAGCATTTT. Amino acid sequence: CASSFRDIYSNQPQHF.

The CDR3 coding sequence is TGTGCCAGCAGCACCGGACAGGCGGGAGAGCAGTACTTC. Translation gives CASSTGQAGEQYF. The chain links TRBV9 to TRBJ2-7, with D tentatively TRBD1 (7 bases). Per germline, CDR1 SGDLS and CDR2 YYNGEE. V lost 4 bases, J lost 7 bases, and 15 bases lay in between. This CDR3 is 13 amino acids long. Filled out from reference TRBV9 and TRBJ2-7, the complete variable domain reads DSGVTQTPKHLITATGQRVTLRCSPRSGDLSVYWYQQSLDQGLQFLIQYYNGEERAKGNILERFSAQQFPDLHSELNLSSLELGDSALYFCASSTGQAGEQYFGPGTRLTVT.

The rearrangement uses TRBV29-1 and TRBJ2-1, with TRBD2 matching over 9 bases. Germline trimming cut 7 bases from V and 5 bases from J; bases unmatched to any gene: 9. CDR3 length: 14 residues. From germline, CDR1 is SQVTM and CDR2 ANQGSEA. CDR3 amino acids: CSADSGSGNNEQFF. The CDR3 DNA follows: TGCAGCGCCGATAGCGGGAGTGGGAACAATGAGCAGTTCTTC.

This chain uses TRBV29-1 with TRBJ2-7; 8 positions match TRBD1. The CDR3 totals 19 residues. The junction had 16 bases not matched to a gene; V was cut back by 0 bases and J by 0 bases. Germline V gives CDR1 SQVTM, CDR2 ANQGSEA. The chain's CDR3 is CSVEDANSDRTGSSYEQYF. In DNA, the CDR3 is TGCAGCGTTGAAGACGCAAATAGTGATCGGACAGGGAGCTCCTACGAGCAGTACTTC.

The chain combines TRBV7-9 with TRBJ2-1; TRBD1 matches at 10 bases. Germline CDR1 reads SEHNR; CDR2 reads FQNEAQ (reference sequence). The CDR3 consists of 15 residues. J gave up 2 bases and V 5 bases, and 3 bases lay outside the gene matches. The CDR3 protein is CASSRGQGPYNEQFF. Here the CDR3 DNA reads TGTGCCAGCAGCCGGGGACAGGGGCCCTACAATGAGCAGTTCTTC.

A single count supports this clone. The chain recombines TRBV27 with TRBJ1-5; a possible D gene is TRBD1 (6 bases). The CDR3 is 18 amino acids. V was cut by 6 bases and J by 0 bases, with 21 bases left in between. Germline lookup yields CDR1 MNHEY and CDR2 SMNVEV (reference sequence). The CDR3 sequence: CASRSRAGSGASNQPQHF. The CDR3 nucleotides are TGTGCCAGCAGATCCAGGGCCGGGTCGGGGGCTAGCAATCAGCCCCAGCATTTT.

The gene calls are TRBV6-6 and TRBJ1-2; no definite D call. The germline V and J ends were trimmed by 0 bases and 7 bases, with 15 bases remaining between them. This CDR3 spans 15 amino acids. Germline lookup yields CDR1 MNHNY and CDR2 SVGAGI (reference sequence). CDR3 coding DNA: TGTGCCAGCAGTTACTCGGGCAGCCCATATCGTGGCTACACCTTC. Protein sequence: CASSYSGSPYRGYTF.

The V and J genes are TRBV10-3 and TRBJ2-1, with D perhaps TRBD2 (6 bases). V was cut by 7 bases and J by 10 bases, with 17 bases left in between. Looked up from germline, CDR1 is ENHRY and CDR2 is SYGVKD. The CDR3 has 13 amino acids. In DNA form, the CDR3 reads TGTGCCATCACCCCTGAAGGGGACTTAGAGCAGTTCTTC. It translates to CAITPEGDLEQFF.

V and J are TRBV28 and TRBJ2-1; D assignment may be TRBD1 or TRBD2 (5 bases each). Between the trimmed V and J ends, which lost 6 bases and 0 bases, there was a span of 15 bases. The CDR3 covers 16 residues. CDR1 and CDR2 from the germline V gene are MDHEN and SYDVKM. The CDR3 sequence is CASRNGKGTSYNEQFF. The CDR3 coding sequence is TGTGCCAGCAGAAACGGGAAGGGGACCTCCTACAATGAGCAGTTCTTC. Using reference TRBV28 and TRBJ2-1 for the parts outside the CDR3, the full variable domain is DVKVTQSSRYLVKRTGEKVFLECVQDMDHENMFWYRQDPGLGLRLIYFSYDVKMKEKGDIPEGYSVSREKKERFSLILESASTNQTSMYLCASRNGKGTSYNEQFFGPGTRLTVL.

This sequence joins TRBV5-4 and TRBJ2-1; D gene unclear. Germline CDR1 reads SGHNT; CDR2 reads YYREEE (reference sequence). Trimming removed 4 bases at V and 0 bases at J, with 14 bases between. The CDR3 has 16 residues. The CDR3 here is CASSVGSIDSYNEQFF. In nucleotides, the CDR3 is TGTGCCAGCAGCGTAGGTAGTATCGACTCCTACAATGAGCAGTTCTTC. Based on the CDR3 plus reference TRBV5-4 and TRBJ2-1, the full variable domain is ETGVTQSPTHLIKTRGQQVTLRCSSQSGHNTVSWYQQALGQGPQFIFQYYREEENGRGNFPPRFSGLQFPNYSSELNVNALELDDSALYLCASSVGSIDSYNEQFFGPGTRLTVL.

The chain uses TRBV27 and TRBJ2-7; 8 bases agree with TRBD1. CDR1 and CDR2 (germline): MNHEY, SMNVEV (reference sequence). With 8 bases clipped from V and 1 base from J, the junction kept 4 bases outside the gene matches. The CDR3 is 13 amino acids. CDR3 in amino acids: CASGWTGSYEQYF. For the CDR3, the DNA is TGTGCCAGCGGATGGACAGGGTCCTACGAGCAGTACTTC.

The chain joins TRBV6-1 to TRBJ1-1; TRBD1 matches 11 bases. V was clipped by 8 bases and J by 4 bases; unmatched bases: 9. This CDR3 has 15 amino acids. Germline CDR1 reads MNHNS; CDR2 reads SASEGT. This CDR3 is CASLNSGTGGTEAFF. CDR3 bases: TGTGCCAGCTTGAACTCCGGGACAGGGGGCACTGAAGCTTTCTTT.